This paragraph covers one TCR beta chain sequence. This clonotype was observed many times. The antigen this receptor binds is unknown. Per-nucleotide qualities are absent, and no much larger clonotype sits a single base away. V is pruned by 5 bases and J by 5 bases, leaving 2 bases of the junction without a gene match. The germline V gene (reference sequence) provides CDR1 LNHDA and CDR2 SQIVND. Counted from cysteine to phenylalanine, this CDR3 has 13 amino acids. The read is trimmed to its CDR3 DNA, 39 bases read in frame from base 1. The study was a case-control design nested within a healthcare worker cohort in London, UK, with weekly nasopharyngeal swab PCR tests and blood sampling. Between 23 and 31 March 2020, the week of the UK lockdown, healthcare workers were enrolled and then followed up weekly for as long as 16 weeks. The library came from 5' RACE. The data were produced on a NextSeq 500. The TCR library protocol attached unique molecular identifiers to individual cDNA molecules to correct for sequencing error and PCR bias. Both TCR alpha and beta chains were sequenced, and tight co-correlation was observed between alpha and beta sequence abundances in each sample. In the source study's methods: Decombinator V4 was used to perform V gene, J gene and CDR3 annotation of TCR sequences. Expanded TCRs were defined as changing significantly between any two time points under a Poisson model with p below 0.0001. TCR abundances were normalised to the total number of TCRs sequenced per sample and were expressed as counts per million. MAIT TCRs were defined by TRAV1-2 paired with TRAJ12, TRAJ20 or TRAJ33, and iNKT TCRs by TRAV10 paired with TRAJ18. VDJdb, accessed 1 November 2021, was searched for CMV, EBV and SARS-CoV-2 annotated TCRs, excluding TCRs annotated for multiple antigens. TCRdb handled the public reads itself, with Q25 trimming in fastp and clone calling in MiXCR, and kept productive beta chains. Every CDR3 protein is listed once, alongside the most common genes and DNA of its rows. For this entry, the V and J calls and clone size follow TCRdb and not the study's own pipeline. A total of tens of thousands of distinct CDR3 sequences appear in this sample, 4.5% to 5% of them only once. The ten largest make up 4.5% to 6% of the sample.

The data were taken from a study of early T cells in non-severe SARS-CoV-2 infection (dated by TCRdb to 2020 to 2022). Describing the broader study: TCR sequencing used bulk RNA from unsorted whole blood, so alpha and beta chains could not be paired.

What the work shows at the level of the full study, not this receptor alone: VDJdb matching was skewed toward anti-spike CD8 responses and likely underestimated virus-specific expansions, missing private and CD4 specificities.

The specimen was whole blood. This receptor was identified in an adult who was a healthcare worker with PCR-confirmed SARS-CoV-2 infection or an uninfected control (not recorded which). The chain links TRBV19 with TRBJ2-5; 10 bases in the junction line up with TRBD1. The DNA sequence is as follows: TGTGCCAGTAGTGACAGGGGGCGTGAGACCCAGTACTTC. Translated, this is CASSDRGRETQYF.